This T cell receptor beta chain was retrieved from a study of blood T cells in healthy people across ages. Donors ranged from 6 to 90 years old and were healthy Caucasians in Russia. Each of the donors had roughly 9.4 milliliters of peripheral blood drawn into EDTA-treated Vacutainer tubes. Alongside a J-beta primer mix, a sample-barcoded 5' primer served in a second PCR lasting roughly 7 to 11 cycles. Every cDNA molecule bore a tag from a template-switch adaptor containing 12 random nucleotides. Using its own MiXCR run on the 5' RACE reads, TCRdb lists one record per CDR3 protein. The sample records about 970,000 distinct CDR3 sequences, approximately 50% being singletons. J lost 4 bases, V lost 3 bases, and 13 bases had no gene match. The germline V gene has CDR1 MDHEN and CDR2 SYDVKM. CDR3 size: 17 residues.

The sample taken for sequencing was blood. The TCR sequence derives from a woman aged 60-70 years in good health. The chain is built from TRBV28 and TRBJ2-3; 7 nucleotides match TRBD1. The CDR3 region has the DNA TGTGCCAGCAGTTTGGGAGAGATGACAGGGACGGCAGATACGCAGTATTTT. Amino acids: CASSLGEMTGTADTQYF.